The 29 T cell receptor beta chains reported below all come from one sample, sequenced in a study of blood T cell repertoires in COVID-19. Profiling relied on immunoSEQ multiplex PCR, and the TCRdb table lists in-frame clones only, not all of them. Among over 150,000 clones, roughly 88% were seen once, and the ten largest hold roughly 19%. The source material was peripheral blood. Receptors were obtained from a man aged 50 to 60 with COVID-19, enrolled during active disease.

The rearrangement uses TRBV9 and TRBJ2-4; TRBD1 aligns across 7 bases. Germline CDR1 is SGDLS and CDR2 is YYNGEE. With 1 base clipped from V and 5 bases from J, the junction kept 6 bases outside the gene matches. The CDR3 runs to 15 residues. The CDR3 nucleotides are TGTGCCAGCAGCGTATCCGGGACAGAAGAAAACATTCAGTACTTC. It specifies CASSVSGTEENIQYF. The full variable domain, completed using reference TRBV9 and TRBJ2-4, is DSGVTQTPKHLITATGQRVTLRCSPRSGDLSVYWYQQSLDQGLQFLIQYYNGEERAKGNILERFSAQQFPDLHSELNLSSLELGDSALYFCASSVSGTEENIQYFGAGTRLSVL.

The chain has TRBV9 and TRBJ2-3; weak D call: TRBD1 (6 bases). CDR3 length: 16 residues. Between the trimmed V and J ends, which lost 2 bases and 6 bases, there was a span of 19 bases. Germline assignment: CDR1 SGDLS and CDR2 YYNGEE. The CDR3 bases are TGTGCCAGCAGCGTTACAGGGTCCGGGCGGCAGGATACGCAGTATTTT. It translates to CASSVTGSGRQDTQYF. The variable domain in full, completed from reference TRBV9 and TRBJ2-3, reads DSGVTQTPKHLITATGQRVTLRCSPRSGDLSVYWYQQSLDQGLQFLIQYYNGEERAKGNILERFSAQQFPDLHSELNLSSLELGDSALYFCASSVTGSGRQDTQYFGPGTRLTVL.

This rearrangement joins TRBV5-4 to TRBJ2-5; D not certain. Per germline, CDR1 SGHNT and CDR2 YYREEE (reference sequence). V dropped 0 bases and J dropped 3 bases, with 9 bases sitting between them. This CDR3 has 14 amino acids. In DNA form, the CDR3 reads TGTGCCAGCAGCTTGGCACAGCTCAAAGAGACCCAGTACTTC. Its translation: CASSLAQLKETQYF.

V and J are TRBV6-6 and TRBJ2-7; 7 bases are shared with TRBD1. The V gene end was trimmed by 5 bases and the J gene end by 2 bases; junction bases not matched to a gene: 6. Per the germline V gene, CDR1 is MNHNY and CDR2 is SVGAGI (reference sequence). The length of the CDR3 is 14 residues. The CDR3 reads CASSKTGMAYEQYF. Here the CDR3 DNA reads TGTGCCAGCAGTAAGACAGGGATGGCCTACGAGCAGTACTTC.

The rearrangement links TRBV5-1 to TRBJ2-3, with a tentative D call TRBD2 (6 bases). This CDR3 comprises 15 residues. Germline assignment: CDR1 SGHRS and CDR2 YFSETQ. Trimming stripped 5 bases from V and 4 bases from J, with 17 bases between. CDR3 DNA: TGCGCCAGCAGTGGCCCGGCGGGATCCGCAGATACGCAGTATTTT. As protein: CASSGPAGSADTQYF.

The V call is TRBV28, the J call TRBJ2-7, with TRBD1 identical over 8 bases. V trimming: 5 bases; J trimming: 7 bases; junction bases outside the gene matches: 19. The V gene's germline CDR1 is MDHEN and CDR2 SYDVKM. This CDR3 contains 17 residues. DNA for the CDR3: TGTGCCAGCAGTCCCCCCTTAGCTGGCAGGGGGCGAGCAGAGCAGTACTTC. This sequence encodes CASSPPLAGRGRAEQYF.

The chain joins TRBV18 to TRBJ1-6, with 7 positions matching TRBD1. The V gene's germline CDR1 is KGHSH and CDR2 LQKENI. The V and J ends lost 2 bases and 10 bases, in that order; junction bases with no gene match: 14. The CDR3 consists of 17 residues. DNA of the CDR3: TGTGCCAGCTCACCAATCCGGGGACGGGACAGTGGATCACCCCTCCACTTT. Translation gives CASSPIRGRDSGSPLHF.

The genes are TRBV27 and TRBJ1-1; 9 bases fit TRBD1. The CDR3 runs to 15 residues. Germline trimming cut 4 bases from V and 4 bases from J; bases unmatched to any gene: 7. Germline lookup yields CDR1 MNHEY and CDR2 SMNVEV (reference sequence). As DNA, the CDR3 is TGTGCCAGCAGTTCAACAGGGGGCTTCGGCACTGAAGCTTTCTTT. Translated: CASSSTGGFGTEAFF.

The chain has TRBV2 and TRBJ2-3; 8 bases align to TRBD2. This CDR3 has 15 amino acids. J was trimmed by 0 bases and V by 5 bases; bases with no gene match: 4. The V gene's germline CDR1 is SNHLY and CDR2 FYNNEI. The CDR3 protein is CASSYPSGSTDTQYF. The CDR3 nucleotides read TGTGCCAGCAGTTACCCTAGCGGGAGCACAGATACGCAGTATTTT.

The chain uses TRBV3-1 (or the pseudogene TRBV3-2) and TRBJ2-7; 11 bases align to TRBD1. The CDR3 runs to 15 residues. Losses at the gene ends were 3 bases for V and 2 bases for J; bases not matched to a gene: 3. CDR1 and CDR2 from the germline V gene are LGHDT and YNNKEL (reference sequence). For the CDR3, the DNA is TGTGCCAGCAGCCAGGTGGGACAGGGGGCCTACGAGCAGTACTTC. It specifies CASSQVGQGAYEQYF.

This chain uses TRBV2 with TRBJ1-2; 8 positions match TRBD1. Germline CDR1 reads SNHLY; CDR2 reads FYNNEI. Trimming at V came to 7 bases and at J to 4 bases, leaving 8 bases not matched to a gene. The CDR3 consists of 14 residues. CDR3 sequence: CASKQEGTGYGYTF. The CDR3 DNA follows: TGTGCCAGCAAGCAGGAAGGGACAGGCTATGGCTACACCTTC.

This chain connects TRBV5-1 to TRBJ2-2, with D tentatively TRBD1 (5 bases). Germline lookup yields CDR1 SGHRS and CDR2 YFSETQ. This CDR3 has 14 residues. V was clipped by 4 bases and J by 3 bases, with 10 bases between them. The CDR3 spells CASSRSRDTGELFF. DNA for the CDR3: TGCGCCAGCAGCCGTTCCAGGGACACCGGGGAGCTGTTTTTT.

CDR3 in amino acids: CASSLAGGQGYEQYF. The CDR3 DNA sequence: TGTGCCAGCAGCTTAGCGGGGGGACAGGGCTACGAGCAGTACTTC. The rearrangement uses TRBV7-9 and TRBJ2-7; 9 nucleotides match TRBD1. The CDR3 has 15 residues. In germline, CDR1 is SEHNR, CDR2 FQNEAQ (reference sequence). The V and J ends lost 0 bases and 3 bases, in that order; junction bases with no gene match: 3.

The chain joins TRBV2 to TRBJ2-4; TRBD2 aligns across 12 bases. V lost 6 bases to trimming and J lost 8 bases; unmatched junction nucleotides: 11. Germline V gene data show CDR1 as SNHLY and CDR2 as FYNNEI. CDR3 length: 16 amino acids. This chain's CDR3 is CASSTGLAGPLDIQYF. CDR3 nucleotide sequence: TGTGCCAGCAGCACGGGACTAGCGGGTCCCTTGGACATTCAGTACTTC.

The chain couples TRBV27 to TRBJ2-1, with 12 bases fitting TRBD2. The CDR3 has 17 residues. Germline lookup yields CDR1 MNHEY and CDR2 SMNVEV (reference sequence). With 5 bases clipped from V and 8 bases from J, the junction kept 13 bases outside the gene matches. The CDR3 region has the DNA TGTGCCAGCAGTCCTCCAGGGCTAGCGGGAGGGCGGGATGAGCAGTTCTTC. It encodes CASSPPGLAGGRDEQFF.

CDR3 sequence: CASRAPGTGGYEQYF. The DNA of the CDR3 is TGTGCCAGCAGGGCACCCGGGACAGGTGGCTACGAGCAGTACTTC. J is TRBJ2-7 and V is TRBV6-5, with 8 bases identical to TRBD1. This CDR3 has 15 amino acids. CDR1 and CDR2 from the germline V gene are MNHEY and SVGAGI. V shed 6 bases, J shed 3 bases, and the junction held 10 bases outside the gene matches.

Here the CDR3 DNA reads TGTGCCAGCTCACGAGGGCAGGCTGGGGAAGGCTACACCTTC. It specifies CASSRGQAGEGYTF. The chain carries TRBV18 and TRBJ1-2; the D is unclear. Trimming shortened V by 4 bases and J by 8 bases, and 17 bases separated the two germline ends. The CDR3 runs 14 residues. Germline lookup yields CDR1 KGHSH and CDR2 LQKENI.

This clone was seen only once. The V and J genes are TRBV29-1 and TRBJ1-2, with TRBD1 matching over 9 bases. Trimming cost V 1 base and J 2 bases; bases outside gene matches: 2. The CDR3 has 14 residues. Per the germline V gene, CDR1 is SQVTM and CDR2 is ANQGSEA. This chain's CDR3 is CSVEGDRANYGYTF. CDR3 sequence (DNA): TGCAGCGTTGAAGGGGACAGGGCGAACTATGGCTACACCTTC.

J is TRBJ2-1 and V is TRBV12-3 or TRBV12-4; the D is unclear. The CDR3 loop spans 12 amino acids. V lost 7 bases, J lost 13 bases, and 17 bases lay in between. CDR3 residues: CASNNPRGGQFF. DNA of the CDR3: TGTGCCAGCAACAACCCCCGAGGCGGACAGTTCTTC.

For this clone: A junction boundary mismatches the germline segment, possibly from a read error. This chain joins TRBV9 and TRBJ2-1; D call uncertain. The CDR3 is made up of 13 amino acids. The V gene's germline CDR1 is SGDLS and CDR2 YYNGEE. In DNA form, the CDR3 reads TGTGCCAGCAGCTTCGACTCCAACAATGAGCAGTTCTTC. This translates into CASSFDSNNEQFF.

The J gene is TRBJ2-5, the V gene TRBV7-9, with 7 bases identical to TRBD2. CDR1 is SEHNR and CDR2 is FQNEAQ in the germline V gene (reference sequence). The CDR3 extends over 13 amino acids. V lost 1 base, J lost 5 bases, and 1 base stayed unmatched. CDR3 nucleotide sequence: TGTGCCAGCAGCTTAGTCGGGGGGGAGACCCAGTACTTC. Translated: CASSLVGGETQYF.

This clone was counted a single time. The chain's CDR3 is CASSQVRASGYTQYF. The DNA for the CDR3 is TGTGCCAGCAGCCAAGTCAGGGCTAGCGGTTATACGCAGTATTTT. The V and J genes are TRBV3-1 (or the pseudogene TRBV3-2) and TRBJ2-3, with 7 nucleotides matching TRBD2. The germline CDR1 and CDR2 sequences are LGHDT and YNNKEL (reference sequence). The J segment lost 7 bases and the V segment lost 1 base, leaving 8 bases of the junction unmatched. This CDR3 has 15 amino acids.

The chain couples TRBV5-4 to TRBJ1-2; the D gene is possibly TRBD1 (6 bases). The length of the CDR3 is 15 residues. V was pared by 4 bases and J by 4 bases, with 17 bases between. Germline V lookup: CDR1 SGHNT, CDR2 YYREEE (reference sequence). CDR3 bases: TGTGCCAGCAGCCGGGGGGCAGAGCTTCTCTATGGCTACACCTTC. It translates to CASSRGAELLYGYTF.

The rearrangement links TRBV4-2 to TRBJ1-6; TRBD1 matches at 10 bases. CDR1 LGHNA and CDR2 YNFKEQ come from the germline V gene. With V trimmed by 4 bases and J by 7 bases, 7 bases remained unmatched. This CDR3 spans 16 amino acids. The CDR3 region is CASSRQGASVNSPLHF. DNA of the CDR3: TGTGCCAGCAGCCGACAGGGGGCGTCGGTAAATTCACCCCTCCACTTT.

CDR3: CASSQPGSLAGAKNTGELFF. The DNA of the CDR3 is TGCGCCAGCAGCCAACCGGGAAGTCTAGCGGGGGCCAAAAACACCGGGGAGCTGTTTTTT. The V gene is TRBV4-1, the J gene TRBJ2-2; the match to TRBD2 covers 10 bases. With 2 bases clipped from V and 2 bases from J, the junction kept 14 bases outside the gene matches. Germline V gene data show CDR1 as MGHRA and CDR2 as YSYEKL. The CDR3 spans 20 residues.

This clone was found once. This chain connects TRBV11-1 to TRBJ2-3, with a possible D match to TRBD2 (5 bases). V was clipped by 1 base and J by 3 bases, with 14 bases between them. CDR3 length equals 16 residues. CDR1 and CDR2 from the germline V gene are SGHAT and FQDESV (reference sequence). The CDR3, as DNA: TGTGCCAGCAGCTTAGTGAGGCGGGCCCGTACAGATACGCAGTATTTT. Translated, it gives CASSLVRRARTDTQYF.

In its sample, this clone was seen once. The chain carries TRBV30 and TRBJ1-6, with D unclear. V was clipped by 5 bases and J by 9 bases, with 14 bases between them. This CDR3 is 13 amino acids long. Germline lookup yields CDR1 GTSNPN and CDR2 SVGIG (reference sequence). The CDR3 DNA sequence: TGTGCCTGGGAGGGTGTCGTCGGTTCACCCCTCCACTTT. This sequence encodes CAWEGVVGSPLHF.

This clone was recorded a few times. The chain has TRBV21-1 and TRBJ2-7; the table's D call, TRBD2, was not checked against the DNA. TRBV21-1 is noted as a pseudogene. The CDR3 totals 15 residues. CDR3 coding DNA: TGTGCCAGCAGATTGAGCGGGAGAGTTTCCTACGAGCAGTACTTC. Translated: CASRLSGRVSYEQYF.

The V gene is TRBV7-9, the J gene TRBJ2-4, with D perhaps matching TRBD1 (5 bases). Per germline, CDR1 SEHNR and CDR2 FQNEAQ (reference sequence). The CDR3 has 11 amino acids. V dropped 6 bases and J dropped 6 bases, with 6 bases sitting between them. For the CDR3, the DNA is TGTGCCAGCAGTAGGGGAAACATTCAGTACTTC. Amino acid sequence: CASSRGNIQYF.